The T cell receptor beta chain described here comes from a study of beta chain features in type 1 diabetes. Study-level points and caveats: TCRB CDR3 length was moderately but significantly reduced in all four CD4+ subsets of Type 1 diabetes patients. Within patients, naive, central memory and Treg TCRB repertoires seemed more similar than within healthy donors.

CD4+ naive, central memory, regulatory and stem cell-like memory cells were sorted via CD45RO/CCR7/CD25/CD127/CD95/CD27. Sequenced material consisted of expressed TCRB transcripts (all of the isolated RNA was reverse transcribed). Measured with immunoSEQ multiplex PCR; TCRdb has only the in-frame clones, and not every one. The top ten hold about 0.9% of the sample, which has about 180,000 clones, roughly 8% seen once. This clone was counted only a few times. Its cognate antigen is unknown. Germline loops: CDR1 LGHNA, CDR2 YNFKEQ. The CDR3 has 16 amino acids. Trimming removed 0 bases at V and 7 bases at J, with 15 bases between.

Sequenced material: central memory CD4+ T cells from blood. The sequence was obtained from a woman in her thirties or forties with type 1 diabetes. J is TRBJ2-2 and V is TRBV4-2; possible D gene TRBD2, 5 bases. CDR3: CASSQDYSARGGELFF. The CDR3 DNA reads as TGTGCCAGCAGCCAAGATTACAGCGCACGGGGCGGGGAGCTGTTTTTT.